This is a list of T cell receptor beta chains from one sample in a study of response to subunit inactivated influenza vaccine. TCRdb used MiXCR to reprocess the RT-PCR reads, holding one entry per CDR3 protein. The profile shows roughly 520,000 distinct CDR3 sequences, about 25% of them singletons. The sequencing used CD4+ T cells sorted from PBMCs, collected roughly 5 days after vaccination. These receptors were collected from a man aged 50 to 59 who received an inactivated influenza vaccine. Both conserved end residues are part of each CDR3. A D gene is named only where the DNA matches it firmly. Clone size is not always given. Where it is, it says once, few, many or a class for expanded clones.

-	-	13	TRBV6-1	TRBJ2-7	CASIRVGSYEQYF	TGTGCCAGCATACGGGTCGGGTCCTACGAGCAGTACTTC
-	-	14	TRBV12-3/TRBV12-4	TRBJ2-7	CASSFGLRTEEQYF	TGTGCCAGCAGTTTTGGACTACGTACGGAGGAGCAGTACTTC
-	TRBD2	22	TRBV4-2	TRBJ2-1	CASSPRRRSGSWRGSSYNEQFF	TGTGCCAGCAGCCCAAGGAGGCGTAGCGGGAGTTGGAGGGGAAGCTCCTACAATGAGCAGTTCTTC
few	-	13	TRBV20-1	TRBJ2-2	CSARPTGAGELFF	TGCAGTGCAAGACCGACAGGAGCCGGGGAGCTGTTTTTT
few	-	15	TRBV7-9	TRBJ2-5	CASSSILGGRETQYF	TGTGCCAGCAGCTCAATCTTAGGGGGACGGGAGACCCAGTACTTC
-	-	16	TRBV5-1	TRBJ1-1	CASSLASAGRNTEAFF	TGCGCCAGCAGCTTGGCCTCGGCAGGGAGGAACACTGAAGCTTTCTTT
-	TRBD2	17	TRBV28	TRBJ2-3	CASSGVSGRAGVDTQYF	TGTGCCAGCAGTGGAGTAAGCGGGAGGGCCGGTGTTGATACGCAGTATTTT
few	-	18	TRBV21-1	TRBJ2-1	CASFKEGAWGSSYNEQFF	TGTGCCAGCTTCAAGGAGGGGGCTTGGGGGAGCTCCTACAATGAGCAGTTCTTC
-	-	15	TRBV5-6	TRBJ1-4	CASSRKGQNDEKLFF	TGTGCCAGCAGCCGGAAAGGCCAGAATGACGAAAAACTGTTTTTT
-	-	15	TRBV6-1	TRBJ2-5	CASTMGLRLQETQYF	TGTGCCAGCACGATGGGGCTCAGACTCCAAGAGACCCAGTACTTC
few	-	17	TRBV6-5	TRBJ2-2	CASSYPSSDRGAGELFF	TGTGCCAGCAGTTACCCCTCCTCTGACAGAGGGGCCGGGGAGCTGTTTTTT
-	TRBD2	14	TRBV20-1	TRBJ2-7	CSATSGSSLNEQYF	TGCAGTGCAACTAGCGGGAGCAGTCTTAACGAGCAGTACTTC
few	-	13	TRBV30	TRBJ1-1	CAWTPAWNTEAFF	TGTGCCTGGACCCCGGCCTGGAACACTGAAGCTTTCTTT
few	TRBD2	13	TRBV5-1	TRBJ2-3	CASSSAGEDTQYF	TGCGCCAGCAGCTCAGCGGGAGAGGATACGCAGTATTTT
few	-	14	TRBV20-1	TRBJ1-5	CSASAWDSNQPQHF	TGCAGTGCTAGTGCTTGGGATAGCAATCAGCCCCAGCATTTT
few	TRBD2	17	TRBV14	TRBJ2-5	CASSISGTSGGWETQYF	TGTGCCAGCAGCATATCCGGGACTAGCGGGGGCTGGGAGACCCAGTACTTC